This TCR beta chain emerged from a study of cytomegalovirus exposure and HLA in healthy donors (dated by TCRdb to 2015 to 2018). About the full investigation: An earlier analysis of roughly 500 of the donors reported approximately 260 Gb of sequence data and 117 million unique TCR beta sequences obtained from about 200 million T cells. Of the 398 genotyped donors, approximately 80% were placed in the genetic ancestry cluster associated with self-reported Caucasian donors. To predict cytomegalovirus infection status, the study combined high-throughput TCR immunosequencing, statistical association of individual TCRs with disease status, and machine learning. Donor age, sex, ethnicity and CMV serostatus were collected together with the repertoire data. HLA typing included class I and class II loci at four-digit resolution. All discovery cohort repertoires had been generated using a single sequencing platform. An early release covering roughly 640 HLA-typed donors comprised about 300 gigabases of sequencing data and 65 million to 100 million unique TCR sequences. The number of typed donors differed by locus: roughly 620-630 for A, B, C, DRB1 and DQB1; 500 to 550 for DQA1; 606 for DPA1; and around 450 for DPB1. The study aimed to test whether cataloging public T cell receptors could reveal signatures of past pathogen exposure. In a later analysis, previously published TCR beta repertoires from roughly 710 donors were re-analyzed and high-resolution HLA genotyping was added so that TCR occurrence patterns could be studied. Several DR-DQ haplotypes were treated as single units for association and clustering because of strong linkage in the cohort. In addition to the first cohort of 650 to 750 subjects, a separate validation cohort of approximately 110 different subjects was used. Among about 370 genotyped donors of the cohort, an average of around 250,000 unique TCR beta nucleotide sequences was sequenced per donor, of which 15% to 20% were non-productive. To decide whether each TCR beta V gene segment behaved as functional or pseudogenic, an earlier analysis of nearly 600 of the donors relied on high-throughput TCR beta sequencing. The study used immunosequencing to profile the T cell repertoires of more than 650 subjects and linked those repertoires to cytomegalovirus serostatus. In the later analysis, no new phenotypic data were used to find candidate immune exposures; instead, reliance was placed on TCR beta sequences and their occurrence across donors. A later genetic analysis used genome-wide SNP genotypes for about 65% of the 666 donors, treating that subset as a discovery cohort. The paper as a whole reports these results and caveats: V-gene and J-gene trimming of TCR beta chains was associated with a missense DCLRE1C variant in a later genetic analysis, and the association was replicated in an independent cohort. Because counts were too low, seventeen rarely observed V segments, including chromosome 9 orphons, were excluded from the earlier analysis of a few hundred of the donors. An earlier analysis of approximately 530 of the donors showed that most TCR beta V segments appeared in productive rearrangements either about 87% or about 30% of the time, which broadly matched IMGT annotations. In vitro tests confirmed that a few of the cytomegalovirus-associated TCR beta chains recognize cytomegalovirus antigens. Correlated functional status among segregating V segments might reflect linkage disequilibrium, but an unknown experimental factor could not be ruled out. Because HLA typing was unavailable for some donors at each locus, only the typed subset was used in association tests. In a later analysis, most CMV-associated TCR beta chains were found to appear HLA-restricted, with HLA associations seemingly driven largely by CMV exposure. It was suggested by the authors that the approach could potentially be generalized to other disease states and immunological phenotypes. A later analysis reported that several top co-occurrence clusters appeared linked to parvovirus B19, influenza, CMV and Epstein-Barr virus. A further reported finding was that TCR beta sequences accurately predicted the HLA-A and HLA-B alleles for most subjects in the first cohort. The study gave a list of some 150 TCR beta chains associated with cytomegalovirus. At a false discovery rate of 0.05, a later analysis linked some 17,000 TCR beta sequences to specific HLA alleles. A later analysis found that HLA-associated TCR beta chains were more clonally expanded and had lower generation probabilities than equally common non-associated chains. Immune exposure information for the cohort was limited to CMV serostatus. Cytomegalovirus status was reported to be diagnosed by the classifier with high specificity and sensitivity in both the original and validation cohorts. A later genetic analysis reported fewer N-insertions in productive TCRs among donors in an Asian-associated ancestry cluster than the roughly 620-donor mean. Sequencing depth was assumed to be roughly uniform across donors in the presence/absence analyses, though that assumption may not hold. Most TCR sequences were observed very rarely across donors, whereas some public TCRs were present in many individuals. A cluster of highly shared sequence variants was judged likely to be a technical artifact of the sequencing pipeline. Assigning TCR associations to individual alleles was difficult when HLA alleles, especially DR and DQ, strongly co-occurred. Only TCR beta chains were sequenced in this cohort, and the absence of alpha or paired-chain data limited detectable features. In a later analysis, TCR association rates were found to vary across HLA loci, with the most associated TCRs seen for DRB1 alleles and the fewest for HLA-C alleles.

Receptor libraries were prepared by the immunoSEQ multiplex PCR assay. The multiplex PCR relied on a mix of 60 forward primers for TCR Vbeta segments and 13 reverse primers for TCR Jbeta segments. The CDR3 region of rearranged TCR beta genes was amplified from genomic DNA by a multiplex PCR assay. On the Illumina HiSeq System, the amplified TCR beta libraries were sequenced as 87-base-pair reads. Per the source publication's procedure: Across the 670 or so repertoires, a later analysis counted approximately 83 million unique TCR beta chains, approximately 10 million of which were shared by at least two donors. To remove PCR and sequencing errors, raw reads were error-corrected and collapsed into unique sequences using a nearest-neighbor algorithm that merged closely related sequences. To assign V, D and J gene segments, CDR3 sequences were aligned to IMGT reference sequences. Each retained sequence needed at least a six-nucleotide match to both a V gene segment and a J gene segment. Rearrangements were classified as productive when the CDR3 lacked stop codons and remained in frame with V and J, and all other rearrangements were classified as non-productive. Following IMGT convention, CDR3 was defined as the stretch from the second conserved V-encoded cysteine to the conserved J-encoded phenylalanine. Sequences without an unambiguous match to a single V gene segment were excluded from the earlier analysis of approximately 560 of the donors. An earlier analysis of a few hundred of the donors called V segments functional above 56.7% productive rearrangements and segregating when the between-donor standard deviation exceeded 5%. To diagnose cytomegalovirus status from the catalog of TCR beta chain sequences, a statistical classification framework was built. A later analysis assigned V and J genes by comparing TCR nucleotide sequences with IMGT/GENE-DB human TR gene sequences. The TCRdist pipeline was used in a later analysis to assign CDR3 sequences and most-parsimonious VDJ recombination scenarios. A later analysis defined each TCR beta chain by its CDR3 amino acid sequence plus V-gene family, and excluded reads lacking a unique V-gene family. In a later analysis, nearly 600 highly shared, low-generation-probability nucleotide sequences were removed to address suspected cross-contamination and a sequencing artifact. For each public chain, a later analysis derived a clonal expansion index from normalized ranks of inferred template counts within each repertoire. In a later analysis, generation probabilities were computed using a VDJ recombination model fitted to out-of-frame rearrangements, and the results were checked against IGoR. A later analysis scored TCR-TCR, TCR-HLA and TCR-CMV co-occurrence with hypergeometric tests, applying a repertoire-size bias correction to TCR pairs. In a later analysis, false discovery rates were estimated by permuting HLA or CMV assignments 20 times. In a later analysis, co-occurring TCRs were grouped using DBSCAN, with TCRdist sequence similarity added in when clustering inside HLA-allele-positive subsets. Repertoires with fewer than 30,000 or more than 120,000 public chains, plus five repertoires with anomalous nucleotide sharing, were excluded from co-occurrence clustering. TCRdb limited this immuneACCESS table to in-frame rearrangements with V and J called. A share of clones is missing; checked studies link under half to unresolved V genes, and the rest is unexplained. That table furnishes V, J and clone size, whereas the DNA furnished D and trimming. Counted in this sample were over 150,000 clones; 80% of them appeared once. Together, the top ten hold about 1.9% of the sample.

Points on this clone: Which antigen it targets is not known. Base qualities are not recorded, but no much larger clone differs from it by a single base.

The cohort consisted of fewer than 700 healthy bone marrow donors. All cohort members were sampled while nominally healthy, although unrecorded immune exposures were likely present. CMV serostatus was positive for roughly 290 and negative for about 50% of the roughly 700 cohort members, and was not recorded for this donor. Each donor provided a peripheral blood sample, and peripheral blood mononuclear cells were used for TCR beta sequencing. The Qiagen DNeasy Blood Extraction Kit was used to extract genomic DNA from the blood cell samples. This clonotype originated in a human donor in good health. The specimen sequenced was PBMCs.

The DNA sequence is given as TGTGCCAGCAGCTTAGTAGTAGGGGACACCGGGGAGCTGTTTTTT. Translated, it reads CASSLVVGDTGELFF. The chain joins TRBV7-2 to TRBJ2-2; TRBD1 might be the D gene, on 5 matching bases. Trimming removed 1 base from V and 3 bases from J, leaving 9 bases between the germline ends. From its cysteine to its phenylalanine, the CDR3 spans 15 amino acids. Only the CDR3 region is kept as DNA, spanning 45 bases read in frame from base 1. CDR1 and CDR2 are drawn from the germline V gene: SGHTA, FQGNSA.